The count of the clone carrying this T cell receptor (beta chain) is one. Original methodology: Estimated nucleated cell counts came from reference gene primer amplification. The data were produced by immunoSEQ multiplex PCR, yet TCRdb's version contains in-frame clones alone and is incomplete. That table supplies the V and J calls and clone size; D and trimming were determined from the DNA. Of tens of thousands of clones listed, around four fifths are singletons. The sample originates from a study of blood T cell repertoires in COVID-19. Study-wide context: The United States, Italy and Spain supplied acute and convalescent COVID-19 samples. T cells, B-cell-depleted T cells, or PBMCs provided the cDNA or gDNA that served as material.

Sequenced: peripheral blood. This TCR came from a man in his fifties or sixties with active COVID-19.

The CDR3 here is CASSGRDRKNIQYF. CDR3 DNA sequence: TGTGCCAGTAGTGGACGGGATCGGAAAAACATTCAGTACTTC. This chain links TRBV19 with TRBJ2-4, with D tentatively TRBD2 (5 bases). Germline V gene sequence: CDR1 LNHDA, CDR2 SQIVND (reference sequence). Trimming removed 5 bases at V and 4 bases at J, with 12 bases between. This CDR3 spans 14 amino acids.